Each of the 29 T cell receptor beta chains below was sequenced from the same sample in a study of shared clonotypes between healthy human individuals. Generated by immunoSEQ multiplex PCR, the TCRdb table keeps only in-frame clones and is missing some. The sample lists 780,000 or so clones, 72% occurring once. Sample: memory CD4+ T cells sorted from blood. Noted subset: CD45RA-negative fraction. The receptors were gathered from a young woman in good health.

The chain recombines TRBV25-1 with TRBJ2-2; D might be TRBD1 or TRBD2, each matching 5 bases. V was pared by 6 bases and J by 6 bases, with 14 bases between. There are 14 residues in the CDR3. CDR1 and CDR2 from the germline V gene are MGHDK and SYGVNS. CDR3 coding DNA: TGTGCCAGCAGGTGGGACGGAGAGGCCGGGGAGCTGTTTTTT. Amino acids: CASRWDGEAGELFF. Complete variable domain (other parts from reference TRBV25-1 and TRBJ2-2): EADIYQTPRYLVIGTGKKITLECSQTMGHDKMYWYQQDPGMELHLIHYSYGVNSTEKGDLSSESTVSRIRTEHFPLTLESARPSHTSQYLCASRWDGEAGELFFGEGSRLTVL.

The V call is TRBV25-1, the J call TRBJ2-1; the D gene is possibly TRBD2 (5 bases). V gave up 1 base and J gave up 0 bases, with 16 bases separating them. Germline CDR1 and CDR2: MGHDK and SYGVNS. This CDR3 spans 18 amino acids. Here the CDR3 reads CASSELGEGWDSYNEQFF. In DNA form, the CDR3 reads TGTGCCAGCAGTGAATTAGGAGAGGGCTGGGACTCCTACAATGAGCAGTTCTTC.

The V call is TRBV4-1, the J call TRBJ2-2, with D uncertain. The ends were cut back, 4 bases at V and 2 bases at J, with 11 bases in the middle. The CDR3 runs to 15 residues. The germline CDR1 and CDR2 sequences are MGHRA and YSYEKL. Here the CDR3 DNA reads TGCGCCAGCAGCCGTTATTCAGACAACACCGGGGAGCTGTTTTTT. Translated, it gives CASSRYSDNTGELFF.

This chain uses TRBV28 with TRBJ2-7, with 7 nucleotides matching TRBD2. With 9 bases clipped from V and 2 bases from J, the junction kept 4 bases outside the gene matches. CDR1 is MDHEN and CDR2 is SYDVKM in the germline V gene. This CDR3 is built from 12 residues. CDR3 bases: TGTGCCAGTGCGGGGGAGACCTACGAGCAGTACTTC. Amino acids: CASAGETYEQYF.

This chain uses TRBV30 with TRBJ1-1; D is ambiguous. Trimming pared 3 bases from V and 0 bases from J, leaving 8 bases between. This CDR3 is 13 amino acids long. CDR1 and CDR2 (germline): GTSNPN, SVGIG (reference sequence). As DNA, the CDR3 is TGTGCCTGGAGATGGAATGTGAACACTGAAGCTTTCTTT. As protein: CAWRWNVNTEAFF. Filled out from reference TRBV30 and TRBJ1-1, the complete variable domain reads SQTIHQWPATLVQPVGSPLSLECTVEGTSNPNLYWYRQAAGRGLQLLFYSVGIGQISSEVPQNLSASRPQDRQFILSSKKLLLSDSGFYLCAWRWNVNTEAFFGQGTRLTVV.

The rearrangement joins TRBV21-1 to TRBJ1-4; the DNA was not compared with TRBD1, the D call given in the table. TRBV21-1 constitutes a pseudogene. The CDR3 contains 15 residues. The CDR3 sequence is CARDDSLSTNEKLFF. The CDR3 nucleotides are TGTGCCAGAGACGACAGTCTATCAACTAATGAAAAACTGTTTTTT.

The rearrangement joins TRBV10-3 to TRBJ2-1; 11 bases agree with TRBD2. V trimming: 4 bases; J trimming: 8 bases; junction bases outside the gene matches: 10. Looked up from germline, CDR1 is ENHRY and CDR2 is SYGVKD. The CDR3 contains 16 residues. In nucleotides, the CDR3 is TGTGCCATCAGTGTTCAGACTAGCGGGATCACGCATGAGCAGTTCTTC. Its translation is CAISVQTSGITHEQFF.

This chain links TRBV6-6 with TRBJ1-5; tentative D call: TRBD1 (5 bases). V lost 11 bases and J 4 bases, leaving 12 bases between the germline ends. The germline gives CDR1 MNHNY, CDR2 SVGAGI (reference sequence). The length of the CDR3 is 12 residues. CDR3 residues: CAASGTNQPQHF. The CDR3 DNA sequence: TGTGCCGCTTCAGGGACGAATCAGCCCCAGCATTTT.

The chain has TRBV28 and TRBJ1-1; the D is unclear. CDR3 length: 13 amino acids. In germline, CDR1 is MDHEN, CDR2 SYDVKM. V was pared by 7 bases and J by 1 base, with 10 bases between. The chain's CDR3 is CASTSWANTEAFF. Written as DNA, the CDR3 is TGTGCCAGCACCTCTTGGGCGAACACTGAAGCTTTCTTT.

The gene calls are TRBV2 and TRBJ1-5; a weak D match, TRBD1 (6 bases). The germline gives CDR1 SNHLY, CDR2 FYNNEI. Between the trimmed V and J ends, which lost 3 bases and 4 bases, there was a span of 16 bases. The CDR3 consists of 16 residues. Here the CDR3 reads CASSEGPGRGNQPQHF. Here the CDR3 DNA reads TGTGCCAGCAGTGAGGGCCCGGGGAGGGGGAATCAGCCCCAGCATTTT.

In the case of this clone: This clone may be a read error of a much larger clone one base away. Other DNA sequences in this specimen translate into the identical CDR3. The chain joins TRBV28 to TRBJ1-2; unclear D gene. V lost 2 bases and J lost 3, with 7 bases in between. The CDR3 loop spans 13 amino acids. Germline CDR1 is MDHEN and CDR2 is SYDVKM. The CDR3 sequence is CASSLGGYYGYTF. As DNA, the CDR3 is TGTGCCAGCAGTTTAGGAGGGTACTATGGCTACACCTTC.

The chain is built from TRBV5-1 and TRBJ2-3; D may match TRBD1 or TRBD2 (5 bases each). V lost 1 base to trimming and J lost 6 bases, with 6 bases between them. The CDR3 covers 12 residues. CDR1 SGHRS and CDR2 YFSETQ come from the germline V gene. CDR3 protein: CASSLRDDTQYF. The CDR3 coding sequence is TGCGCCAGCAGCTTGCGGGACGATACGCAGTATTTT.

This sequence joins TRBV25-1 and TRBJ2-7; weak D call: TRBD1 (6 bases). The ends were cut back, 7 bases at V and 5 bases at J, with 15 bases in the middle. The CDR3 totals 13 residues. CDR1 and CDR2 from the germline V gene are MGHDK and SYGVNS. In DNA, the CDR3 is TGTGCCAGCATGTTTCAAGGGGGACACGAGCAGTACTTC. Protein product: CASMFQGGHEQYF.

This sequence joins TRBV15 and TRBJ1-1; the D is unclear. Trimming took 0 bases from V and 5 from J, leaving 16 bases between them. The germline V gene has CDR1 LNHNV and CDR2 YYDKDF (reference sequence). This CDR3 spans 16 amino acids. CDR3 protein: CATSRDGGLRGTEAFF. CDR3 in DNA: TGTGCCACCAGCAGAGATGGAGGGTTGCGTGGTACTGAAGCTTTCTTT.

With regard to this clone: Other DNA sequences in this sample translate to the same CDR3. CDR3 sequence reads: CASSSQGRNYGYTF. As DNA, the CDR3 is TGTGCCAGCAGTTCGCAGGGTCGGAACTATGGCTACACCTTC. The chain has TRBV27 and TRBJ1-2; D is possibly TRBD1 (5 bases). Per germline, CDR1 MNHEY and CDR2 SMNVEV (reference sequence). Deletions cut 4 bases from V and 2 bases from J, with 11 bases between. The CDR3 length is 14 residues.

V gene TRBV28 combines with J gene TRBJ1-5; TRBD1 agrees at 10 bases. V dropped 6 bases and J dropped 5; count of bases not matched to a gene: 7. In germline, CDR1 is MDHEN, CDR2 SYDVKM. The CDR3 sequence is 15 residues long. The CDR3 DNA reads as TGTGCCAGCAGGCCCGGGACAGGGGTTTATCAGCCCCAGCATTTT. Protein product: CASRPGTGVYQPQHF.

This chain links TRBV4-1 with TRBJ1-3; a weak D match, TRBD1 (5 bases). In germline, CDR1 is MGHRA, CDR2 YSYEKL. Trimming removed 0 bases at V and 4 bases at J, with 13 bases between. The CDR3 is 16 residues long. CDR3 loop: CASSQERRGGGNTIYF. Written as DNA, the CDR3 is TGCGCCAGCAGCCAAGAGAGGCGGGGGGGAGGAAACACCATATATTTT.

The chain is built from TRBV7-9 and TRBJ1-5, with TRBD1 as a possible D gene (6 bases). Trimming stripped 4 bases from V and 4 bases from J, with 11 bases between. The CDR3 runs 14 residues. Germline CDR1 and CDR2: SEHNR and FQNEAQ (reference sequence). The CDR3 sequence: CASSSDRTNQPQHF. The CDR3 region has the DNA TGTGCCAGCAGCTCGGACAGAACAAATCAGCCCCAGCATTTT.

To note about this clone: Additional DNA sequences in this sample encode the identical CDR3. This chain uses TRBV28 with TRBJ2-7, with 9 bases identical to TRBD1. After removal of 6 bases from V and 5 bases from J, the junction contained 8 bases not matched to a gene. The CDR3 totals 14 residues. The germline V gene encodes CDR1 MDHEN and CDR2 SYDVKM. CDR3: CASRGPGQGNEQYF. The DNA of the CDR3 is TGTGCCAGCAGGGGACCGGGACAGGGCAACGAGCAGTACTTC.

Turning to this clone: Within the sample, other DNA sequences also encode this same CDR3. This chain joins TRBV2 and TRBJ1-1; maybe TRBD1 (5 bases). Germline CDR1 is SNHLY and CDR2 is FYNNEI. V lost 3 bases to trimming and J lost 2 bases, with 7 bases between them. CDR3 size: 13 residues. The CDR3, as DNA: TGTGCCAGCAGTGATCAGGGAAACACTGAAGCTTTCTTT. This codes for CASSDQGNTEAFF.

The rearrangement joins TRBV7-9 to TRBJ1-3; the D gene is possibly TRBD1 (6 bases). Deletions cut 8 bases from V and 2 bases from J, with 10 bases between. This CDR3 contains 13 residues. Germline lookup yields CDR1 SEHNR and CDR2 FQNEAQ (reference sequence). The CDR3 bases are TGTGCCAGCCAAAGGACAGCTGGAAACACCATATATTTT. As protein: CASQRTAGNTIYF.

This rearrangement joins TRBV7-9 to TRBJ1-5; tentatively, D is TRBD1 (6 bases). The germline V gene encodes CDR1 SEHNR and CDR2 FQNEAQ (reference sequence). The CDR3 runs to 16 residues. Trimming pared 4 bases from V and 3 bases from J, leaving 16 bases between. The CDR3 protein is CASSSIAGTINQPQHF. CDR3 nucleotide sequence: TGTGCCAGCAGCTCCATCGCCGGGACAATCAATCAGCCCCAGCATTTT. Filled out from reference TRBV7-9 and TRBJ1-5, the complete variable domain reads DTGVSQNPRHKITKRGQNVTFRCDPISEHNRLYWYRQTLGQGPEFLTYFQNEAQLEKSRLLSDRFSAERPKGSFSTLEIQRTEQGDSAMYLCASSSIAGTINQPQHFGDGTRLSIL.

The gene calls are TRBV10-1 and TRBJ2-5; 9 bases line up with TRBD2. There are 16 residues in the CDR3. CDR1 WNHNN and CDR2 SYGVQD come from the germline V gene (reference sequence). V dropped 0 bases and J dropped 5; count of bases not matched to a gene: 7. Here the CDR3 DNA reads TGCGCCAGCAGTGAGTCGGGACTAGCCGGGGGGGAGACCCAGTACTTC. Protein: CASSESGLAGGETQYF.

The V and J genes are TRBV25-1 and TRBJ2-7, with 9 positions matching TRBD1. CDR3 size: 13 residues. V lost 4 bases to trimming and J lost 7 bases; unmatched junction nucleotides: 5. CDR1 is MGHDK, CDR2 SYGVNS, per germline. The chain's CDR3 is CASSAGQGREQYF. CDR3 bases: TGTGCCAGCAGTGCCGGACAGGGGCGGGAGCAGTACTTC.

J is TRBJ2-5 and V is TRBV29-1; D gene unclear. Trimming removed 4 bases at V and 4 bases at J, with 16 bases between. This CDR3 is built from 14 residues. From germline, CDR1 is SQVTM and CDR2 ANQGSEA. The CDR3 protein is CSVADPSPAETQYF. DNA for the CDR3: TGCAGCGTTGCTGACCCTTCTCCCGCAGAGACCCAGTACTTC.

V is TRBV27 and J is TRBJ1-5; 8 nucleotides agree with TRBD1. With 2 bases clipped from V and 4 bases from J, the junction kept 1 base outside the gene matches. Germline assignment: CDR1 MNHEY and CDR2 SMNVEV (reference sequence). The CDR3 spans 14 residues. CDR3 loop: CASSLRQGNQPQHF. CDR3 in DNA: TGTGCCAGCAGTTTAAGACAGGGGAATCAGCCCCAGCATTTT.

The V gene is TRBV6-6, the J gene TRBJ2-5; TRBD2 might be the D (5 bases). This CDR3 comprises 15 residues. CDR1 and CDR2 from the germline V gene are MNHNY and SVGAGI (reference sequence). V dropped 0 bases and J dropped 3 bases, with 11 bases sitting between them. As DNA, the CDR3 is TGTGCCAGCAGTTACTCGGGCGGGTCCAAAGAGACCCAGTACTTC. It encodes CASSYSGGSKETQYF.

The chain has TRBV11-2 and TRBJ2-5; 11 bases are shared with TRBD2. Germline V gene lookup returns CDR1 SGHAT and CDR2 FQNNGV. J gave up 4 bases and V 2 bases, and 6 bases lay outside the gene matches. The CDR3 spans 16 residues. The CDR3 is CASSLSSGRARETQYF. CDR3 bases: TGTGCCAGCAGCTTAAGTAGCGGGAGGGCCAGAGAGACCCAGTACTTC.

This clone was seen only a few times. The chain joins TRBV5-4 to TRBJ1-1; D uncertain. The ends were cut back, 0 bases at V and 8 bases at J, with 17 bases in the middle. The germline CDR1 and CDR2 sequences are SGHNT and YYREEE (reference sequence). This CDR3 contains 15 residues. The CDR3 reads CASSLDPSGGTEAFF. CDR3 nucleotide sequence: TGTGCCAGCAGCTTGGACCCCTCTGGCGGCACCGAAGCTTTCTTT.